The clone carrying this T cell receptor (beta chain) was detected only a few times. The sample is drawn from a study of T-cell memory formation after mild COVID-19. Each CDR3 protein is one row after TCRdb ran MiXCR on the 5' RACE reads. The sample carries fewer than 300,000 distinct CDR3 sequences, approximately 15% recorded once. Looked up from germline, CDR1 is SGHRS and CDR2 is YFSETQ. The CDR3 covers 15 residues. The ends lost 5 bases at V and 7 bases at J; junction bases unmatched: 12. The rearrangement uses TRBV5-1 and TRBJ1-5; 7 nucleotides match TRBD1. The TCR sequence derives from a man between 18 and 29 years old who had mild COVID-19 (a few samples of this study predate the infection). Cell type and time point are not known. The sequenced sample consisted of PBMCs or a T cell subset sorted from them (not recorded which). The CDR3 sequence is CASRSTGVGSQPQHF. CDR3 coding DNA: TGCGCCAGCAGGTCAACAGGGGTAGGGAGCCAGCCCCAGCATTTT.